This T cell receptor (beta chain) was recovered during a study of T cell changes during pregnancy in multiple sclerosis. V trimming: 2 bases; J trimming: 10 bases; junction bases outside the gene matches: 7. This CDR3 contains 15 residues. Germline CDR1 MGHRA, CDR2 YSYEKL. Only in-frame clones appear in the TCRdb table, and some are missing; sequencing was by immunoSEQ multiplex PCR. The repertoire holds 84,000 or so clones, with approximately 94% as singletons. The chain carries TRBV4-1 and TRBJ2-1; 11 bases are shared with TRBD2. The source is a female donor with multiple sclerosis, enrolled in a pregnancy study. The material was peripheral blood, obtained in the third trimester of pregnancy. This CDR3 is CASSQLLAGDSEQFF. CDR3 nucleotide sequence: TGCGCCAGCAGCCAACTACTAGCGGGGGATAGCGAGCAGTTCTTC.